This T cell receptor beta chain appears in the sequencing data of a study of CD8 T cells in Susac syndrome. Reverse transcription of roughly 0.45 to 1 ug RNA was performed with random hexamers. Amplification of TCR beta CDR3 spanned 54 Vbeta and 13 Jbeta via immunoSEQ multiplex PCR. TCRdb reprocessed the immunoSEQ multiplex PCR reads via MiXCR and lists one record per CDR3 protein. The sample contains about 160,000 distinct CDR3 sequences, approximately 93% of which appear only once. Study observations and caveats: That the number of individuals in its TCR sequencing and HLA analysis was relatively small was acknowledged by the study.

From blood CD8+ and CD4+ T cells, TCR beta sequences were generated. It was treatment-naive patients with stable or active relapsing-remitting disease who made up the multiple sclerosis controls. CDR1 LNHNV and CDR2 YYDKDF come from the germline V gene (reference sequence). This CDR3 has 14 amino acids. J lost 4 bases, V lost 6 bases, and 6 bases had no gene match. Points on this clonotype: Its antigen is still unknown.

The chain is built from TRBV15 and TRBJ2-3; 8 nucleotides align to TRBD2. The sequencing sample was made of CD4+ T cells from PBMCs. The TCR sequence derives from a human donor with multiple sclerosis. The CDR3 spells CATRSSGAPDTQYF. The CDR3 DNA reads as TGTGCCACCAGGAGTAGCGGGGCCCCAGATACGCAGTATTTT.